These 30 T cell receptor beta chains originate from one sample sequenced in a study of regulatory T cells in long-lasting Graves disease. Indicated time point: persistent/refractory GD, antithyroid drugs over 5 years with positive TRAb. PBMC-extracted RNA yielded the TCR library. Arm-PCR of CDR3 regions with iRepertoire HTBI primers generated TCR beta libraries. TCRdb re-called the multiplex PCR reads through MiXCR, storing one row per CDR3 protein. The sample has about 660,000 distinct CDR3 sequences; around 30% are singletons. Source: peripheral blood mononuclear cells (PBMCs), taken when the disease was refractory, from a patient treated with antithyroid drugs. The source is a female donor with Graves disease.

The chain carries TRBV3-1 and TRBJ2-7; 10 bases align to TRBD2. The germline gives CDR1 LGHDT, CDR2 YNNKEL (reference sequence). This CDR3 has 15 residues. Unmatched junction bases numbered 7, after V lost 1 base and J lost 7 bases. For the CDR3, the DNA is TGTGCCAGCAGCCAAGGAGGTCTAGCGGGAGAGGAGCAGTACTTC. Translating it yields CASSQGGLAGEEQYF.

This clonotype appeared a few times. This chain joins TRBV29-1 and TRBJ1-2, with D tentatively TRBD1 (5 bases). Germline loops: CDR1 SQVTM, CDR2 ANQGSEA. V was clipped by 4 bases and J by 5 bases, with 23 bases between them. This CDR3 contains 16 residues. The chain's CDR3 is CSVVFRETRKAYGYTF. CDR3 sequence (DNA): TGCAGCGTTGTCTTCAGGGAGACTCGGAAGGCATATGGCTACACCTTC.

This clonotype came up a few times. One junction end does not reproduce the germline sequence, and a read error may be involved. The V and J genes are TRBV20-1 and TRBJ1-5; D not resolved. The CDR3 length is 15 residues. Germline loops: CDR1 DFQATT, CDR2 SNEGSKA (reference sequence). The CDR3 region has the DNA TGCAGCGCTAGCCCTGACAAACTAAGCAATCAGCCCCAGCATTTT. This gives the protein CSASPDKLSNQPQHF.

This clonotype was picked up a small number of times. The rearrangement links TRBV10-3 to TRBJ2-7; unclear D gene. The V and J ends lost 4 bases and 6 bases respectively, with 10 bases between them. Germline-derived CDR1 and CDR2 are ENHRY and SYGVKD. CDR3 length equals 12 residues. DNA for the CDR3: TGTGCCATCAGTGGAGATATGGCCGAGCAGTACTTC. Translating it yields CAISGDMAEQYF.

At least ten counts were recorded for this clonotype. This chain links TRBV6-1 with TRBJ2-5; 7 bases are shared with TRBD1. This CDR3 is built from 13 residues. V was pared by 7 bases and J by 4 bases, with 6 bases of the junction left unmatched. Germline loops: CDR1 MNHNS, CDR2 SASEGT. In nucleotides, the CDR3 is TGTGCCAGCACCAACAGGGGTTTAGAGACCCAGTACTTC. Its translation is CASTNRGLETQYF.

This clonotype turned up a few times. V usage is TRBV9 and J usage is TRBJ1-1; D perhaps matches TRBD1 (6 bases). The V end lost 0 bases, the J end lost 0 bases, and 18 bases lay between the germline ends. Germline V gene data show CDR1 as SGDLS and CDR2 as YYNGEE. This CDR3 is 18 amino acids long. The CDR3 DNA reads as TGTGCCAGCAGCGTAGGGTCACCGGACAGACAGATGAACACTGAAGCTTTCTTT. This gives the protein CASSVGSPDRQMNTEAFF.

The chain employs TRBV5-1 and TRBJ2-7; D is perhaps TRBD1 (5 bases). This CDR3 is built from 15 residues. V lost 0 bases, J lost 2 bases, and 12 bases lay in between. Germline V gives CDR1 SGHRS, CDR2 YFSETQ. CDR3 sequence reads: CASSLEPGRAYEQYF. The CDR3 region has the DNA TGCGCCAGCAGCTTGGAGCCGGGCAGGGCCTACGAGCAGTACTTC. The variable domain in full, with the rest retrieved from reference TRBV5-1 and TRBJ2-7, is KAGVTQTPRYLIKTRGQQVTLSCSPISGHRSVSWYQQTPGQGLQFLFEYFSETQRNKGNFPGRFSGRQFSNSRSEMNVSTLELGDSALYLCASSLEPGRAYEQYFGPGTRLTVT.

This clonotype has only a few counts. The chain is built from TRBV6-5 and TRBJ2-5, with D possibly matching TRBD1 (5 bases). The CDR3 covers 16 residues. V lost 2 bases to trimming and J lost 5 bases, with 18 bases between them. CDR1 is MNHEY, CDR2 SVGAGI, per germline. Here the CDR3 reads CASSYVPGPVGETQYF. The CDR3 DNA reads TGTGCCAGCAGTTACGTCCCAGGGCCGGTCGGGGAGACCCAGTACTTC.

The rearrangement links TRBV12-5 to TRBJ1-5, with 7 positions matching TRBD1. With V trimmed by 5 bases and J by 6 bases, 7 bases remained unmatched. The CDR3 has 14 amino acids. CDR1 and CDR2 from the germline V gene are LGHNT and FRNRAP. The CDR3 nucleotides read TGTGCTAGTGGTCTGGGAGGGGGCGGTCAGCCCCAGCATTTT. It yields the protein CASGLGGGGQPQHF.

This chain joins TRBV7-6 and TRBJ2-7; 8 positions match TRBD1. The V gene end was trimmed by 5 bases and the J gene end by 6 bases; junction bases not matched to a gene: 9. Germline CDR1 SGHVS, CDR2 FNYEAQ. This CDR3 spans 14 amino acids. CDR3 nucleotides: TGTGCCAGCAGCCCCGGGACAGGAAAGTTCGAGCAGTACTTC. It yields the protein CASSPGTGKFEQYF. Using reference TRBV7-6 and TRBJ2-7 for the parts outside the CDR3, the full variable domain is GAGVSQSPRYKVTKRGQDVALRCDPISGHVSLYWYRQALGQGPEFLTYFNYEAQQDKSGLPNDRFSAERPEGSISTLTIQRTEQRDSAMYRCASSPGTGKFEQYFGPGTRLTVT.

This clonotype was counted only a few times. The chain is built from TRBV11-2 and TRBJ1-5, with TRBD1 identical over 10 bases. This CDR3 contains 17 residues. The V gene's germline CDR1 is SGHAT and CDR2 FQNNGV. V trimming: 1 base; J trimming: 0 bases; junction bases outside the gene matches: 3. The CDR3 coding sequence is TGTGCCAGCAGCTTAGGGACAGGGGGATATAGCAATCAGCCCCAGCATTTT. Its protein is CASSLGTGGYSNQPQHF.

In this sample, this clonotype turned up a few times. This rearrangement joins TRBV28 to TRBJ2-7; 8 positions match TRBD2. Trimming at V came to 8 bases and at J to 7 bases, leaving 19 bases not matched to a gene. The V gene's germline CDR1 is MDHEN and CDR2 SYDVKM. This CDR3 contains 16 residues. CDR3 nucleotide sequence: TGTGCCAGCCCTGAAGGCCGACACCCCGCGGGGGGAGAGCAGTACTTC. Translation: CASPEGRHPAGGEQYF.

The chain couples TRBV3-1 to TRBJ1-5; 8 bases are shared with TRBD1. This CDR3 has 15 residues. Germline loops: CDR1 LGHDT, CDR2 YNNKEL (reference sequence). Trimming cost V 1 base and J 7 bases; bases outside gene matches: 6. The DNA of the CDR3 is TGTGCCAGCAGCCAAGGTTGGGCAGGGGGCCAGCCCCAGCATTTT. Translation: CASSQGWAGGQPQHF.

This clonotype has only a few counts. This chain links TRBV10-2 with TRBJ1-5; no firm D call. CDR1 and CDR2 (germline): WSHSY, SAAADI. This CDR3 has 14 amino acids. Between the trimmed V and J ends, which lost 10 bases and 6 bases, there was a span of 19 bases. The CDR3 coding sequence is TGCGCCACCGGAAACCCCCATAACTCTCAGCCCCAGCATTTT. This sequence encodes CATGNPHNSQPQHF.

The table lists this clonotype with many counts. This sequence joins TRBV6-1 and TRBJ1-1, with D uncertain. The CDR3 length is 13 residues. CDR1 is MNHNS and CDR2 is SASEGT in the germline V gene. V was shortened by 4 bases and J by 0 bases, with 6 bases between the two germline ends. This chain's CDR3 is CASSGRMNTEAFF. CDR3 nucleotides: TGTGCCAGCAGTGGACGAATGAACACTGAAGCTTTCTTT.

This clonotype was counted only a few times. V usage is TRBV6-1 and J usage is TRBJ2-5; TRBD2 aligns across 7 bases. The CDR3 is 12 residues long. CDR1 and CDR2 from the germline V gene are MNHNS and SASEGT. With 7 bases clipped from V and 7 bases from J, the junction kept 6 bases outside the gene matches. The CDR3 is CASMNGGGTQYF. The CDR3 nucleotides read TGTGCCAGCATGAATGGGGGGGGGACCCAGTACTTC.

There are a few counts of this clonotype. This sequence joins TRBV29-1 and TRBJ1-4; TRBD1 might be the D (5 bases). The CDR3 is made up of 11 amino acids. The V end was cut by 4 bases, the J end by 8 bases, with 8 bases between. Per the germline V gene, CDR1 is SQVTM and CDR2 is ANQGSEA. CDR3 nucleotides: TGCAGCGTTGGGCAGGGCGAAAAACTGTTTTTT. It translates to CSVGQGEKLFF.

This sequence joins TRBV6-2 or TRBV6-3 and TRBJ1-4; the match to TRBD1 covers 7 bases. Trimming took 0 bases from V and 5 from J; bases not matched to a gene: 3. This CDR3 has 15 residues. The germline V gene encodes CDR1 MNHEY and CDR2 SVGEGT. The CDR3 nucleotides read TGTGCCAGCAGTTACTCAGGGGGCGCCAATGAAAAACTGTTTTTT. It yields the protein CASSYSGGANEKLFF.

This clonotype was seen at least ten times. The chain has TRBV28 and TRBJ2-7, with D possibly being TRBD2 (6 bases). This CDR3 is 14 amino acids long. Trimming took off 6 bases at V and 6 bases at J, with 18 bases between the two ends. Germline V gene lookup returns CDR1 MDHEN and CDR2 SYDVKM. CDR3 region: CASSTPPWGGEQYF. The CDR3 DNA is TGTGCCAGCAGCACCCCGCCTTGGGGAGGCGAGCAGTACTTC.

The rearrangement links TRBV7-2 to TRBJ2-3, with D possibly TRBD1 on 5 matching bases. This CDR3 is 16 amino acids long. V lost 1 base and J 3 bases, leaving 14 bases between the germline ends. The germline V gene has CDR1 SGHTA and CDR2 FQGNSA. CDR3 region: CASSLGTTARTDTQYF. CDR3 nucleotide sequence: TGTGCCAGCAGCTTAGGGACGACAGCGAGAACAGATACGCAGTATTTT.

The chain employs TRBV20-1 and TRBJ2-5, with 13 bases identical to TRBD2. Germline CDR1 reads DFQATT; CDR2 reads SNEGSKA (reference sequence). The CDR3 loop spans 14 amino acids. The J segment lost 3 bases and the V segment lost 4 bases, leaving 2 bases of the junction unmatched. The CDR3 DNA reads TGCAGTGCTACCGGGACTAGCGGGAAAGAGACCCAGTACTTC. Encoded protein: CSATGTSGKETQYF.

This clonotype was observed a handful of times. This sequence joins TRBV3-1 and TRBJ2-5; D unclear. The germline V gene has CDR1 LGHDT and CDR2 YNNKEL (reference sequence). V was pared by 4 bases and J by 2 bases, with 11 bases between. The CDR3 spans 14 residues. The CDR3 reads CASSLRVLQETQYF. The CDR3 DNA reads as TGTGCCAGCAGCCTCCGGGTTTTACAAGAGACCCAGTACTTC.

This clonotype was observed at least ten times. V gene TRBV20-1 combines with J gene TRBJ1-2; 9 bases are shared with TRBD1. V lost 0 bases and J lost 0; bases outside the gene matches: 5. This CDR3 region has 16 residues. Germline loops: CDR1 DFQATT, CDR2 SNEGSKA (reference sequence). The CDR3 bases are TGCAGTGCTAGAGATCGGAACAGGGGGCCTAACTATGGCTACACCTTC. Translating gives CSARDRNRGPNYGYTF.

This clonotype was counted many times. The rearrangement links TRBV3-1 to TRBJ2-7; 14 bases line up with TRBD2. The CDR3 totals 15 residues. The germline CDR1 and CDR2 sequences are LGHDT and YNNKEL (reference sequence). The ends lost 3 bases at V and 3 bases at J; junction bases unmatched: 1. The CDR3 loop is CASSHGTSGSYEQYF. CDR3 bases: TGTGCCAGCAGCCACGGGACTAGCGGGAGCTACGAGCAGTACTTC.

This clonotype was found a few times. This chain connects TRBV15 to TRBJ1-1, with unresolved D. The CDR3 length is 15 residues. The germline CDR1 and CDR2 sequences are LNHNV and YYDKDF (reference sequence). The ends were cut back, 0 bases at V and 5 bases at J, with 13 bases in the middle. The CDR3 sequence is CATSRDRHGGTEAFF. CDR3 bases: TGTGCCACCAGCAGAGATCGGCACGGTGGGACTGAAGCTTTCTTT.

Notes on this clonotype: A single base separates this from a much larger clone, so it may be a read error. The chain recombines TRBV27 with TRBJ1-1; D unresolved. The CDR3 runs to 13 residues. Germline V gene sequence: CDR1 MNHEY, CDR2 SMNVEV (reference sequence). The V and J ends lost 0 bases and 10 bases respectively, with 12 bases between them. This CDR3 is CASSLSFGLRAFF. The CDR3 nucleotides read TGTGCCAGCAGTTTATCCTTCGGTCTGCGAGCTTTCTTT.

This clonotype was observed at least ten times. V is TRBV28 and J is TRBJ1-5, with TRBD1 matching 8 bases. CDR3 length equals 15 residues. Germline values: CDR1 MDHEN, CDR2 SYDVKM. V dropped 7 bases and J dropped 0; count of bases not matched to a gene: 5. CDR3 DNA: TGTGCCAGCATACGGACAGGGCTTAGCAATCAGCCCCAGCATTTT. Translating gives CASIRTGLSNQPQHF.

V and J are TRBV20-1 and TRBJ2-7, with D possibly being TRBD1 or TRBD2 (5 bases each). The CDR3 contains 15 residues. Germline CDR1 is DFQATT and CDR2 is SNEGSKA (reference sequence). V lost 6 bases to trimming and J lost 5 bases, with 23 bases between them. The CDR3 nucleotides are TGCAGTGCCCTACGTGGGCAGGGAGTTGCCCACGAGCAGTACTTC. Protein product: CSALRGQGVAHEQYF.

This clonotype has just a few counts. J is TRBJ2-7 and V is TRBV6-1; D is perhaps TRBD2 (5 bases). CDR3 length equals 15 residues. V was pared by 1 base and J by 0 bases, with 10 bases between. Germline loops: CDR1 MNHNS, CDR2 SASEGT. This CDR3 is CASSEGAGSSYEQYF. As DNA, the CDR3 is TGTGCCAGCAGTGAAGGGGCGGGCAGCTCCTACGAGCAGTACTTC.

This chain links TRBV29-1 with TRBJ1-1; 8 bases agree with TRBD1. J was trimmed by 5 bases and V by 7 bases; bases with no gene match: 6. Germline CDR1 and CDR2: SQVTM and ANQGSEA. The CDR3 is 12 amino acids. CDR3 residues: CSARGQETEAFF. The DNA for the CDR3 is TGCAGCGCCAGGGGGCAGGAAACTGAAGCTTTCTTT.